This entry lists 3 T cell receptor beta chains sequenced from one sample in a study of OX40 agonist ivuxolimab in advanced cancers. Here immunoSEQ multiplex PCR was the method, and the copy in TCRdb shows in-frame clones only, minus some. The sample holds some 100,000 clones, 90% seen once. Sequences were derived from CD4+ or CD8+ T cells sorted from blood, sampled in a trial of the OX40 agonist ivuxolimab. The receptors were gathered from an adult with an advanced solid tumor such as melanoma, head and neck, liver or kidney cancer.

The V call is TRBV19, the J call TRBJ2-2; D may be TRBD1 (6 bases). In germline, CDR1 is LNHDA, CDR2 SQIVND (reference sequence). V lost 4 bases and J 5 bases, leaving 20 bases between the germline ends. There are 17 residues in the CDR3. Here the CDR3 DNA reads TGTGCCAGTAGTAACAGGGCGGTCCTCCCTAATACCGGGGAGCTGTTTTTT. Translation: CASSNRAVLPNTGELFF. The complete variable domain, with remaining parts taken from reference TRBV19 and TRBJ2-2, reads DGGITQSPKYLFRKEGQNVTLSCEQNLNHDAMYWYRQDPGQGLRLIYYSQIVNDFQKGDIAEGYSVSREKKESFPLTVTSAQKNPTAFYLCASSNRAVLPNTGELFFGEGSRLTVL.

This CDR3 reads CAWKARNTGELFF. CDR3 sequence (DNA): TGTGCCTGGAAGGCTAGAAACACCGGGGAGCTGTTTTTT. V usage is TRBV30 and J usage is TRBJ2-2; no reliable D call. V was pared by 4 bases and J by 2 bases, with 8 bases between. CDR1 is GTSNPN, CDR2 SVGIG, per germline (reference sequence). The length of the CDR3 is 13 residues.

The V call is TRBV27, the J call TRBJ2-3, with 11 bases lining up with TRBD1. Germline CDR1 and CDR2: MNHEY and SMNVEV (reference sequence). The J segment lost 3 bases and the V segment lost 6 bases, leaving 8 bases of the junction unmatched. CDR3 size: 16 residues. CDR3 amino acids: CASRPLRDRGTDTQYF. CDR3 bases: TGTGCCAGCAGACCACTCCGGGACAGGGGGACAGATACGCAGTATTTT.